The 6 T cell receptor beta chains given below trace back to one sample, sequenced in a study of shared clonotypes between healthy human individuals. Some clones are missing from TCRdb's copy, which holds only in-frame ones; the method was immunoSEQ multiplex PCR. Of more than 2 million clones in the sample, 90% to 95% are singletons; the top ten hold 0.1% to 0.15%. Sequenced sample: naive CD4+ T cells sorted from blood. As for subset: CD45RA+ positively selected. Every receptor here comes from a man between 18 and 35 years old in good health.

The rearrangement uses TRBV5-1 and TRBJ1-2, with a tentative D call TRBD1 (5 bases). The V gene's germline CDR1 is SGHRS and CDR2 YFSETQ. The CDR3 sequence is 14 residues long. V lost 7 bases, J lost 2 bases, and 15 bases lay in between. The CDR3: CASGDGGGNYGYTF. As DNA, the CDR3 is TGCGCCAGCGGGGACGGAGGAGGGAACTATGGCTACACCTTC. The whole variable domain, remainder taken from reference TRBV5-1 and TRBJ1-2, is KAGVTQTPRYLIKTRGQQVTLSCSPISGHRSVSWYQQTPGQGLQFLFEYFSETQRNKGNFPGRFSGRQFSNSRSEMNVSTLELGDSALYLCASGDGGGNYGYTFGSGTRLTVV.

V and J are TRBV6-5 and TRBJ2-7, with unresolved D. V was cut by 7 bases and J by 0 bases, with 7 bases left in between. CDR1 and CDR2 from the germline V gene are MNHEY and SVGAGI. This CDR3 has 12 residues. CDR3 nucleotides: TGTGCCAGCAAAGATATCTCCTACGAGCAGTACTTC. Its protein product is CASKDISYEQYF.

This chain connects TRBV30 to TRBJ1-1, with 7 nucleotides matching TRBD1. The CDR3 runs to 13 residues. Germline V gene lookup returns CDR1 GTSNPN and CDR2 SVGIG (reference sequence). The V segment lost 1 base and the J segment 4 bases; nucleotides outside the gene matches: 3. The CDR3 nucleotides read TGTGCCTGGAGTGATTACAGGGGCACTGAAGCTTTCTTT. Protein: CAWSDYRGTEAFF.

The V gene is TRBV7-8, the J gene TRBJ1-4, with no clear D. The CDR3 runs 13 residues. Germline-derived CDR1 and CDR2 are SGHVS and FQNEAQ. Trimming left V 6 bases short and J 6 bases short, with 11 bases between. Here the CDR3 reads CASSRSEDEKLFF. The DNA of the CDR3 is TGTGCCAGCAGTCGAAGCGAGGATGAAAAACTGTTTTTT.

The chain is built from TRBV7-2 and TRBJ2-5, with a possible D match to TRBD1 (6 bases). V lost 0 bases to trimming and J lost 6 bases, with 17 bases between them. Per the germline V gene, CDR1 is SGHTA and CDR2 is FQGNSA. CDR3 length: 16 residues. The CDR3 DNA reads as TGTGCCAGCAGCTTAGCGGGGGCGCAGGGGCTCAAGACCCAGTACTTC. Translated, it gives CASSLAGAQGLKTQYF. The full variable domain, its missing parts supplied by reference TRBV7-2 and TRBJ2-5, is GAGVSQSPSNKVTEKGKDVELRCDPISGHTALYWYRQSLGQGLEFLIYFQGNSAPDKSGLPSDRFSAERTGGSVSTLTIQRTQQEDSAVYLCASSLAGAQGLKTQYFGPGTRLLVL.

The genes are TRBV11-3 and TRBJ2-1; D is perhaps TRBD1 or TRBD2 (5 bases each). Germline loops: CDR1 SGHNT, CDR2 YENEEA. V lost 5 bases to trimming and J lost 6 bases, with 14 bases between them. This CDR3 is 14 amino acids long. CDR3 bases: TGTGCCAGCAGCATGGGACCTGGGGGCAATGAGCAGTTCTTC. Its translation: CASSMGPGGNEQFF.